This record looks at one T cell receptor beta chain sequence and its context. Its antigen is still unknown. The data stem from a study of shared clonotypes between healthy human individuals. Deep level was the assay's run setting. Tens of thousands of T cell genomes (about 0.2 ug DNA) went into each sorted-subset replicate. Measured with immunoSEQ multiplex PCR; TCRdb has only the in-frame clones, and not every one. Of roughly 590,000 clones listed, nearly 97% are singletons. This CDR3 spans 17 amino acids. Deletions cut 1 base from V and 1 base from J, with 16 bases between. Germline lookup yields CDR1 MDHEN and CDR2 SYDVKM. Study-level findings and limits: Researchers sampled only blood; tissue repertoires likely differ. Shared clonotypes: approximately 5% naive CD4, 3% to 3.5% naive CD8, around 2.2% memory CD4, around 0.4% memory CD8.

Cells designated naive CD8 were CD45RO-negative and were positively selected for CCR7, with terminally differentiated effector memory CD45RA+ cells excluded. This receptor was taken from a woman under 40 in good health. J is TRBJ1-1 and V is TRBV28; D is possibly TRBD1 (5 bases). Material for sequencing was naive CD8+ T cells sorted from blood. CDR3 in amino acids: CASSLSDWGSPNTEAFF. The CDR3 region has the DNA TGTGCCAGCAGTTTATCGGACTGGGGGTCTCCGAACACTGAAGCTTTCTTT. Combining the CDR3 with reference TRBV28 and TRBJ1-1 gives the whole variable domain DVKVTQSSRYLVKRTGEKVFLECVQDMDHENMFWYRQDPGLGLRLIYFSYDVKMKEKGDIPEGYSVSREKKERFSLILESASTNQTSMYLCASSLSDWGSPNTEAFFGQGTRLTVV.